This T cell receptor beta chain came from a study of T cells in Graves' hyperthyroidism and ophthalmopathy (dated by TCRdb to about 2019). With regard to the full study: Peripheral blood samples were taken at the time of initial diagnosis, prior to any treatment. For training and testing, the 100 or so patients in the discovery cohort were randomly divided in a 7:3 ratio. After blood sampling, hyperthyroidism patients were treated with methimazole at a starting dose of 30 mg daily, and ophthalmopathy patients were treated with high-dose intravenous methylprednisolone. A discovery cohort of about 100 patients, 43 with Graves' ophthalmopathy and 55 to 60 with stable Graves' hyperthyroidism, was used to find distinguishing TCR V-J signatures. The paper describes TCR Vbeta CDR3 sequencing of more than 120 peripheral blood samples, made up of approximately 40 ophthalmopathy patients, some 76 hyperthyroidism patients and some 17 progressor patients. The study also compared thyroid tissue and blood T-cell repertoires from several Graves' hyperthyroidism patients. An independent validation cohort of under 20 hyperthyroidism patients and approximately 16 patients who later progressed to ophthalmopathy tested prospective prediction of ophthalmopathy. Broad study findings and their caveats: A 13 V-J signature model separated ophthalmopathy from stable hyperthyroidism, with about 88% sensitivity and around 84% specificity in cross-validation and 80%/75% in testing. Most expanded thyroid clonotypes (frequency above 0.001) were also detected in blood, suggesting blood repertoires may reflect thyroid immune responses. In validation, the model predicted progression to ophthalmopathy with over 60% sensitivity and around 72% specificity, a median of 6.5 months before onset. No statistical method was used to fix the sample size in advance, and group allocation was not hidden from the investigators.

The TCR beta CDR3 regions were amplified from RNA transcripts. For the first round of RT-PCR on the TCR CDR3, the HTBI primer set was used together with the Qiagen OneStep RT-PCR kit. The libraries were constructed in a second round of multiplex PCR and then size-selected and purified. Libraries were sequenced paired-end with 100 bp reads on an Illumina HiSeq2000. The published analysis was carried out like this. SOAPnuke was used to process the raw data, removing reads that contained adapters or uncalled bases, had a mean Phred below 15, or lacked an exact match to the constant primer or identifier. COPE v1.2.5 was used to merge the high-quality paired reads, and each unique nucleotide sequence was defined as a clonotype. Clonotypes were aligned to IMGT TRBV, TRBD and TRBJ reference segments using MiTCR v1.1. Only V-J combinations with frequency above 0.0001, covering approximately 99% of repertoires, were analysed. A TCS score was defined as the ratio of F50 (clonal expansion) to E x V (chaos), with BLOSUM62-based TCRdist applied between CDR3 peptides within each V-J. Welch's t-statistics and random forest reduced some 510 V-J features to around 14, which were used in a naive Bayes classifier (R e1071). TCRdb trimmed public reads at Q25 via fastp, called clones via MiXCR and kept in-frame beta chains. Every CDR3 protein is listed once, alongside the most common genes and DNA of its rows. TCRdb assigned the V and J calls; the authors' analysis was not used. Recorded for this sample are roughly 380,000 distinct CDR3 sequences; about an eighth of them occurred a single time. Around 5.3% of the sample rests with the top ten.

A patient counted as having stable Graves' hyperthyroidism if no progression to ophthalmopathy occurred over 18 months of follow-up. Hyperthyroidism patients were newly diagnosed, had a disease duration of under 2 months, and were aged 18 to 65 years. Any patient with an uncontrolled infection, another autoimmune disease, pregnancy or lactation was excluded. Diagnoses were based on clinical symptoms, serum thyroxine and TRAb, thyroid ultrasound and orbital computed tomography. Ficoll-Paque density gradient centrifugation was used to isolate PBMCs from about 9 ml of fresh peripheral blood. Trizol reagent was used to extract total RNA, and RNA quality was then checked on an Agilent 2100 Bioanalyzer. This clonotype was counted between two and nine times. Its antigen remains undetermined. Per-base qualities were not stored, and no clone one base away is much larger. From the germline V gene, CDR1 is MNHNS and CDR2 is SASEGT. Ends trimmed: V by 6 bases, J by 7 bases; bases unmatched to a gene: 2. Taken from cysteine to phenylalanine, the CDR3 has 13 residues. Of all the DNA, just the CDR3 is kept, 39 bases in frame from base 1.

The chain is encoded by TRBV6-1 joined to TRBJ1-4, with 10 middle bases fitting TRBD1. Sequenced input: blood. This clonotype was obtained from a woman between 18 and 30 years old with Graves' hyperthyroidism. The sequenced DNA is TGTGCCAGCAGACGGGACAGGGGTGAAAAACTGTTTTTT. Translated, it reads CASRRDRGEKLFF.